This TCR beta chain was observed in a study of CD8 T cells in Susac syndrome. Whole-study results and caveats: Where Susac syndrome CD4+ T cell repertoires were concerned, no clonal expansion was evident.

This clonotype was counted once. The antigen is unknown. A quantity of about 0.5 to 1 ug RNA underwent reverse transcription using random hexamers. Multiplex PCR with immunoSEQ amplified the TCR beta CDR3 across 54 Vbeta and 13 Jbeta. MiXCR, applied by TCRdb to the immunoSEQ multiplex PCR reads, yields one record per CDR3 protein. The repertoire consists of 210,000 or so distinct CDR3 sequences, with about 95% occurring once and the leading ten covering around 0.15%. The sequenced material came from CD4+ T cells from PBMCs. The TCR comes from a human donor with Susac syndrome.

This CDR3 reads CASSLEGDRAEDTQYF. As DNA, the CDR3 is TGTGCCAGCAGCTTAGAAGGGGACAGGGCTGAAGATACGCAGTATTTT. The chain couples TRBV7-2 to TRBJ2-3; 9 bases align to TRBD1. Losses at the gene ends were 1 base for V and 5 bases for J; bases not matched to a gene: 7. Germline lookup yields CDR1 SGHTA and CDR2 FQGNSA. The CDR3 runs to 16 residues.